Listed below are T cell receptor beta chains from one sample, sequenced in a study of T cell responses to AZD1222 COVID-19 vaccine. Here immunoSEQ multiplex PCR was the method, and the copy in TCRdb shows in-frame clones only, minus some. The repertoire holds about 110,000 clones, with roughly 90% as singletons. Here the sequenced sample was peripheral blood, taken on day 0 of AZD1222 vaccination. The origin of the receptors is an adult in good health. CDR3s include the opening cysteine and the closing phenylalanine or tryptophan. D genes are given only for firm matches. Rows give clone size only sometimes, using once, few, many, or a class for an expanded clone.

abundance | j_gene | v_gene | d_gene | CDR3nt | CDR3aa
- | TRBJ2-2 | TRBV12-3/TRBV12-4 | - | TGTGCCAGCAGTCCTCCACTGGGCGGGGAGCTGTTTTTT | CASSPPLGGELFF
- | TRBJ2-3 | TRBV19 | - | TGTGCCAGTACCCGAGGAATCTCAGGGACAGATACGCAGTATTTT | CASTRGISGTDTQYF
- | TRBJ1-5 | TRBV19 | - | TGTGCCAGTAGTACCCAGGGAGGGCAGCCCCAGCATTTT | CASSTQGGQPQHF
- | TRBJ1-1 | TRBV7-9 | - | TGTGCCAGCAGCTTAATGGACGGGAACACTGAAGCTTTCTTT | CASSLMDGNTEAFF
- | TRBJ2-5 | TRBV19 | - | TGTGCCAGTAGTACCCTCCGAGGGGAGACCCAGTACTTC | CASSTLRGETQYF
- | TRBJ2-3 | TRBV4-3 | TRBD1 | TGCGCCAGCAGGGGACAGAGCACAGATACGCAGTATTTT | CASRGQSTDTQYF
- | TRBJ1-1 | TRBV7-9 | - | TGTGCCAGCAGCGCTGTTCAGGGTGCTGAAGCTTTCTTT | CASSAVQGAEAFF
- | TRBJ2-4 | TRBV5-1 | TRBD1 | TGCGCCAGCAGCGCGGGACAGGGAAAAAACATTCAGTACTTC | CASSAGQGKNIQYF
once | TRBJ1-6 | TRBV6-6 | TRBD1 | TGTGCCAGCAGTCCTATTCCCGGGACAGGGGTCGGTAATTCACCCCTCCACTTT | CASSPIPGTGVGNSPLHF
few | TRBJ2-2 | TRBV5-1 | - | TGCGCCAGCAGCTTGGAGTCAGGGGTGGCCACCGGGGAGCTGTTTTTT | CASSLESGVATGELFF
- | TRBJ2-1 | TRBV7-9 | - | TGTGCCAGCAGCTTAGTCGAGATTCGGACCTACGTCAATGAGCAGTTCTTC | CASSLVEIRTYVNEQFF
- | TRBJ2-7 | TRBV6-1 | - | TGTGCCAGCAGTGAGGAGCGGCCTTATGGGCAGTACTTC | CASSEERPYGQYF
- | TRBJ1-1 | TRBV20-1 | - | TGCAGTGCTAGTGAACACTCGAACACTGAAGCTTTCTTT | CSASEHSNTEAFF
- | TRBJ2-7 | TRBV18 | TRBD1 | TGTGCCAGCTCAGGGGGAACAGGGGACGAGCAGTACTTC | CASSGGTGDEQYF
- | TRBJ1-2 | TRBV4-1 | TRBD1 | TGCGCCAGCAGCCAAGCAGGGGGTGTACCTAACTATGGCTACACCTTC | CASSQAGGVPNYGYTF